One sample yielded the 7 T cell receptor beta chains listed below, sequenced in a study of T cell responses to AZD1222 COVID-19 vaccine. TCRdb's table, derived via immunoSEQ multiplex PCR, lists solely in-frame clones and lacks some. This sample has over 95,000 clones, with 87% found just once. The starting material was peripheral blood, obtained on day 0 of AZD1222 vaccination. The source of these receptors is an adult in good health.

CDR3 DNA: TGTGCCAGTAGTATTGGCCGCAGAAGGTATGGAAACACCATATATTTT. Translated: CASSIGRRRYGNTIYF. V is TRBV19 and J is TRBJ1-3; D gene ambiguous. The CDR3 extends over 16 amino acids. V lost 3 bases and J 3 bases, leaving 15 bases between the germline ends. CDR1 LNHDA and CDR2 SQIVND come from the germline V gene (reference sequence).

The rearrangement joins TRBV4-3 to TRBJ2-1; D possibly matches TRBD1 or TRBD2 (5 bases each). Germline-derived CDR1 and CDR2 are LGHNA and YSLEER. The CDR3 runs to 13 residues. V was cut by 4 bases and J by 8 bases, with 12 bases left in between. This chain's CDR3 is CASSPSQGDEQFF. CDR3 in DNA: TGCGCCAGCAGCCCCTCTCAGGGAGATGAGCAGTTCTTC.

V is TRBV9 and J is TRBJ2-3, with D unclear. The CDR3 runs 16 residues. CDR1 SGDLS and CDR2 YYNGEE come from the germline V gene. V was shortened by 0 bases and J by 0 bases, with 11 bases between the two germline ends. Here the CDR3 DNA reads TGTGCCAGCAGCGTAGAGGCCCAATCTAGCACAGATACGCAGTATTTT. It yields the protein CASSVEAQSSTDTQYF.

V is TRBV11-3 and J is TRBJ1-3; D remains unclear. This CDR3 has 14 residues. Trimming cost V 0 bases and J 5 bases, with 8 bases left between them. Germline loops: CDR1 SGHNT, CDR2 YENEEA. CDR3 protein: CASSLEEKRNTIYF. CDR3 DNA sequence: TGTGCCAGCAGCTTAGAAGAAAAGAGAAACACCATATATTTT.

The chain couples TRBV4-3 to TRBJ2-3; 9 bases are shared with TRBD2. Per germline, CDR1 LGHNA and CDR2 YSLEER. CDR3 length equals 16 residues. The V segment lost 1 base and the J segment 6 bases; nucleotides outside the gene matches: 8. CDR3 in amino acids: CASSQAGRGGLDTQYF. CDR3 in DNA: TGCGCCAGCAGCCAAGCAGGGCGGGGGGGCCTGGATACGCAGTATTTT.

The V and J genes are TRBV19 and TRBJ1-1, with D tentatively TRBD1 (5 bases). The CDR3 is made up of 18 amino acids. Looked up from germline, CDR1 is LNHDA and CDR2 is SQIVND (reference sequence). V gave up 1 base and J gave up 5 bases, with 23 bases separating them. CDR3 in amino acids: CASSIVPHSSRGGTEAFF. In DNA, the CDR3 is TGTGCCAGTAGTATAGTACCCCATTCCTCACGCGGGGGAACTGAAGCTTTCTTT.

The CDR3: CSVEKEGRNTGELFF. For the CDR3, the DNA is TGCAGCGTTGAAAAGGAGGGCAGAAACACCGGGGAGCTGTTTTTT. The rearrangement uses TRBV29-1 and TRBJ2-2; the D gene is possibly TRBD2 (6 bases). The V and J ends lost 2 bases and 2 bases respectively, with 12 bases between them. The germline gives CDR1 SQVTM, CDR2 ANQGSEA. The CDR3 length is 15 residues.